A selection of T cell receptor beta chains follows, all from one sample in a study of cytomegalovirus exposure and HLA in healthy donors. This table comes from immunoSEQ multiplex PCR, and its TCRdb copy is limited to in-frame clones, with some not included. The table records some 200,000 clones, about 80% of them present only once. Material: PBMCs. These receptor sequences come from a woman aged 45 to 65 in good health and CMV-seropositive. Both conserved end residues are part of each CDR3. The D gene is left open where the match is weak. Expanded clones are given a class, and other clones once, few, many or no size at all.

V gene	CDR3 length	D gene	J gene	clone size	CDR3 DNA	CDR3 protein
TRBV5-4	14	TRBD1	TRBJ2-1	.	TGTGCCAACACCAGGACAGGGGGCTTCAATGAGCAGTTCTTC	CANTRTGGFNEQFF
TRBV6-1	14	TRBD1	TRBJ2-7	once	TGTGCCAGCATCGGGACAGGAAGCTCCTACGAGCAGTACTTC	CASIGTGSSYEQYF
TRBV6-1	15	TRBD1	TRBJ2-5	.	TGTGCCAGCAGTGAAGACAGGGGGATTCAGGAGACCCAGTACTTC	CASSEDRGIQETQYF
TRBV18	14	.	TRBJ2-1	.	TGTGCCAGCTCACCAAACTACAGCGGGAATGAGCAGTTCTTC	CASSPNYSGNEQFF
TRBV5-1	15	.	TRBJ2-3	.	TGCGCCAGCAGCTCCGAACGGTCAGGGACAGATACGCAGTATTTT	CASSSERSGTDTQYF
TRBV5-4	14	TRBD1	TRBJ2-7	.	TGTGCCAGCAGCCGAGGACAGGTCGTAAGCGAGCAGTACTTC	CASSRGQVVSEQYF
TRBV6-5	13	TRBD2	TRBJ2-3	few	TGTGCCAGCAGTTACTACGCGGGGGGGCCAGAGTATTTT	CASSYYAGGPEYF
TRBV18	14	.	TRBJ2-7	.	TGTGCCAGCTCGGAGGGGGGACAGAACTACGAGCAGTACTTC	CASSEGGQNYEQYF
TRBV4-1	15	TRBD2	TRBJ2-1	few	TGCGCCAGCAGCCAAGGGGTGGGGGGGTACAATGAGCAGTTCTTC	CASSQGVGGYNEQFF
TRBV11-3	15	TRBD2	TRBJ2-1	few	TGTGCCAGCAGCTTAGCTAGCGGGAGTTACAATGAGCAGTTCTTC	CASSLASGSYNEQFF
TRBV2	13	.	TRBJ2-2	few	TGTGCCAGCGGTTCGGCGAACACCGGGGAGCTGTTTTTT	CASGSANTGELFF
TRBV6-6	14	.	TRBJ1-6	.	TGTGCCAGCAGTATACATCGAGGGAATTCACCCCTCCACTTT	CASSIHRGNSPLHF
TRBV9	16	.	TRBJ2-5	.	TGTGCCAGCAGCCCCGGGGTAGGACAGCTGGGGGAGACCCAGTACTTC	CASSPGVGQLGETQYF
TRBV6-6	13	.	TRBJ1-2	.	TGTGCCAGCAGTTACTCAGTCAGGGATGGCTACACCTTC	CASSYSVRDGYTF
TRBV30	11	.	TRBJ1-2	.	TGTGCTCTCTTCCCTGACTATGGCTACACCTTC	CALFPDYGYTF
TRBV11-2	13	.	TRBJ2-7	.	TGTGCCAGCAGCCCCGGTCTTTCCTACGAGCAGTACTTC	CASSPGLSYEQYF
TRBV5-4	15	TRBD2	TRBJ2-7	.	TGTGCCAGCAGCTTGGTTACTAGCGGGGTCTACGAGCAGTACTTC	CASSLVTSGVYEQYF
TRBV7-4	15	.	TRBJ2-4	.	TGTGCCAGCAGCCCCCTGCTCACGCCAGAGGACATTCAGTACTTC	CASSPLLTPEDIQYF
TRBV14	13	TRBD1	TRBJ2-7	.	TGTGCCAGCAGCGACAGGGTCTCCTACGAGCAGTACTTC	CASSDRVSYEQYF
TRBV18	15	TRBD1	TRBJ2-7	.	TGTGCCAGCTCACCATTTGGGACAGGGCCCTACGAGCAGTACTTC	CASSPFGTGPYEQYF
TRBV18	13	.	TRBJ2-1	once	TGTGCCAGCTCACCGGGACTTTACAATGAGCAGTTCTTC	CASSPGLYNEQFF
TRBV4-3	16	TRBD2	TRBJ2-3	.	TGCGCCAGCAGCCTAAGGACTAGCGGGGCCTTGGATACGCAGTATTTT	CASSLRTSGALDTQYF
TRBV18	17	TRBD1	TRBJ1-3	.	TGTGCCAGCTCACCTCCCGGGACAGTCGGCTCTGGAAACACCATATATTTT	CASSPPGTVGSGNTIYF
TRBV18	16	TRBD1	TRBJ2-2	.	TGTGCCAGCTCACCACCGTCCCGGACAGGGACCGGGGAGCTGTTTTTT	CASSPPSRTGTGELFF
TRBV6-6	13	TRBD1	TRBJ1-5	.	TGTGCCAGCGAGGGACAGGGGAGTCAGCCCCAGCATTTT	CASEGQGSQPQHF
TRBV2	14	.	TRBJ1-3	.	TGTGCCAGCAGTCCCAGGGGCGCTGGAAACACCATATATTTT	CASSPRGAGNTIYF
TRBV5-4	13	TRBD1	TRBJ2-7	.	TGTGCCAGCAGCCTTCGACAGGGCTACGAGCAGTACTTC	CASSLRQGYEQYF
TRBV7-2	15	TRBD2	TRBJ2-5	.	TGTGCCAGCAGCATCAGCGGGGGGAGAGGGGAGACCCAGTACTTC	CASSISGGRGETQYF
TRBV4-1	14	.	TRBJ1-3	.	TGTGCCAGCAATACAGGGCCCTCTGGAAACACCATATATTTT	CASNTGPSGNTIYF
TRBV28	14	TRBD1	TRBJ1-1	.	TGTGCCAGCGCCTTGACAGGGCTGAACACTGAAGCTTTCTTT	CASALTGLNTEAFF
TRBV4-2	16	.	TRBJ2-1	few	TGTGCCAGCAGCCAAGACCCCCTGGGGGGTTACAATGAGCAGTTCTTC	CASSQDPLGGYNEQFF
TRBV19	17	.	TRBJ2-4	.	TGTGCCAGCTGGGGGGACAGTCGAGGTCAAGCCAAAAACATTCAGTACTTC	CASWGDSRGQAKNIQYF
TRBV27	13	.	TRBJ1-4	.	TGTGCCAGCCGGAAGGGGTCACTTGAAAAACTGTTTTTT	CASRKGSLEKLFF
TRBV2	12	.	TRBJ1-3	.	TGTGCCAGCAGTGCGTCGGGAAACACCATATATTTT	CASSASGNTIYF
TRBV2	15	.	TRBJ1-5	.	TGTGCCAGCAGCGAACAGGGATATAGCAATCAGCCCCAGCATTTT	CASSEQGYSNQPQHF
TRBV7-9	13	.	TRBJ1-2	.	TGTGCCAGCAGCTCCCAGGGGTTTTATGGCTACACCTTC	CASSSQGFYGYTF
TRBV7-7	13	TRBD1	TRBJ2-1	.	TGTGCTAGCAGCTTAGCGACAGGGGTCGAGCAGTTCTTC	CASSLATGVEQFF
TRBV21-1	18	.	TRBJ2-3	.	TGTGCCAGCAGCAAAGAGAGTTGGTTAGCGGGGGGGCAAGATACGCAGTATTTT	CASSKESWLAGGQDTQYF